This T cell receptor beta chain was captured in a study of human T cells and chemical hapten exposure. General study results and limits: Among TCRs, those above 1 in 1000 frequency were unaffected by DPC sensitization.

Per the original data handling: A per-sample median of around 91,000 TCRs was observed, with counts ranging from roughly 20,000 to 750,000. TCRdb redid the calling of the RACE reads with MiXCR, one entry per CDR3 protein. The V and J calls were not made by the authors but by TCRdb's processing. In the table there are 40,000 to 60,000 distinct CDR3 sequences, 9.3% of which are singletons. Trimming removed 5 bases at V and 3 bases at J, with 10 bases between. CDR1 and CDR2 from the germline V gene are KGHSH and LQKENI. The CDR3 extends over 13 amino acids. This clonotype was picked up a small number of times. The target antigen is unknown. The time point was: patch test 1, 2 weeks after DPC sensitization. Treatment defined: therapeutic diphenylcyclopropenone sensitization with weekly scalp DPC.

Sequenced material: whole blood, taken in connection with sensitization to the hapten diphenylcyclopropenone (DPC). J is TRBJ1-1 and V is TRBV18; D gene unclear. The receptor was isolated from a woman in her 50s with alopecia areata. Some clones in this sample may be carry-over from other donors' samples. CDR3 coding DNA: TGTGCCAGCTCAACCCTAGCGGACACTGAAGCTTTCTTT. Protein sequence: CASSTLADTEAFF.